This section outlines one T cell receptor beta chain sequence together with its context. The sample originates from a study of shared clonotypes between healthy human individuals. In the study overall: A donor's plate count was three for CD4 naive and three for CD4 memory; CD8 naive had two and CD8 memory one.

V was clipped by 2 bases and J by 6 bases, with 16 bases between them. CDR3 length: 16 residues. Germline V CDR1 and CDR2: MNHEY, SVGAGI. The protocol was immunoSEQ multiplex PCR, while the TCRdb copy is restricted to in-frame clones and leaves out a portion. The table records 2 million to 3 million clones, approximately 93% of them present only once. This TCR came from a man younger than 30 in good health. Some clones in this sample may be carry-over from other donors' samples. The rearrangement joins TRBV6-5 to TRBJ2-2, with D possibly matching TRBD1 (6 bases). Sample: naive CD4+ T cells from PBMCs. Described subset: CD45RA+ positively selected. The CDR3 reads CASSYHGTQGPGELFF. CDR3 sequence (DNA): TGTGCCAGCAGTTACCACGGGACCCAGGGGCCCGGGGAGCTGTTTTTT.